These 16 T cell receptor beta chains share one sample of origin, sequenced in a study of blood T cell repertoires in COVID-19. The table came from immunoSEQ multiplex PCR; TCRdb's copy has only in-frame clones and leaves some out. The sample includes roughly 190,000 clones, around 84% of them seen just once. The sample consisted of peripheral blood. Receptor source: a man younger than 40 with active or convalescent COVID-19.

The gene calls are TRBV3-1 (or the pseudogene TRBV3-2) and TRBJ1-4; 8 nucleotides match TRBD1. The CDR3 length is 15 residues. The germline V gene has CDR1 LGHDT and CDR2 YNNKEL (reference sequence). V shed 1 base, J shed 5 bases, and the junction held 3 bases outside the gene matches. The CDR3: CASSQGTGTNEKLFF. CDR3 sequence (DNA): TGTGCCAGCAGCCAAGGGACAGGGACAAATGAAAAACTGTTTTTT.

The sample holds one count of this clone. V usage is TRBV12-3 or TRBV12-4 and J usage is TRBJ1-1; D unclear. There are 13 residues in the CDR3. The V and J ends lost 3 bases and 1 base respectively, with 6 bases between them. The CDR3 coding sequence is TGTGCCAGCAGTTTTGCACAGAACACTGAAGCTTTCTTT. Translation: CASSFAQNTEAFF.

The chain employs TRBV7-9 and TRBJ1-2; D gene ambiguous. CDR3 size: 13 residues. V was trimmed by 5 bases and J by 2 bases, leaving 9 bases between them. CDR1 SEHNR and CDR2 FQNEAQ come from the germline V gene (reference sequence). The CDR3 sequence is CASSVGQNYGYTF. CDR3 nucleotide sequence: TGTGCCAGCAGCGTAGGGCAGAACTATGGCTACACCTTC.

The V gene is TRBV4-1, the J gene TRBJ1-2; possibly TRBD1 for D (5 bases). V was cut by 8 bases and J by 7 bases, with 23 bases left in between. This CDR3 region has 15 residues. Germline lookup yields CDR1 MGHRA and CDR2 YSYEKL. The CDR3, as DNA: TGCGCCAGCTCCCGTTCAACGGGGGACCAGGGTGGCTACACCTTC. Translated, it gives CASSRSTGDQGGYTF.

This chain connects TRBV15 to TRBJ1-3; D remains ambiguous. Trimming removed 6 bases at V and 0 bases at J, with 9 bases between. The germline V gene encodes CDR1 LNHNV and CDR2 YYDKDF (reference sequence). The CDR3 runs to 14 residues. The CDR3 reads CATSFPSSGNTIYF. DNA for the CDR3: TGTGCCACCAGTTTCCCTAGCTCTGGAAACACCATATATTTT. Full variable domain (rest looked up from reference TRBV15 and TRBJ1-3): DAMVIQNPRYQVTQFGKPVTLSCSQTLNHNVMYWYQQKSSQAPKLLFHYYDKDFNNEADTPDNFQSRRPNTSFCFLDIRSPGLGDTAMYLCATSFPSSGNTIYFGEGSWLTVV.

This chain connects TRBV11-2 to TRBJ2-1; TRBD1 might be the D (6 bases). V shed 0 bases and J shed 1 base, with 16 bases lying between them. The CDR3 has 18 residues. The V gene's germline CDR1 is SGHAT and CDR2 FQNNGV. Here the CDR3 reads CASSLDLLGQFSYNEQFF. The DNA of the CDR3 is TGTGCCAGCAGCTTAGACCTTCTAGGACAGTTTTCCTACAATGAGCAGTTCTTC.

This clone was seen only once. This chain links TRBV5-8 with TRBJ1-3, with 7 bases matching TRBD1. The CDR3 runs to 15 residues. The germline V gene encodes CDR1 SGHTS and CDR2 YDEGEE. Trimming took 4 bases from V and 0 from J; bases not matched to a gene: 4. CDR3 bases: TGTGCCAGCAGCCTACAGGGGAACTCTGGAAACACCATATATTTT. Encoded protein: CASSLQGNSGNTIYF.

In this sample, this clone turned up a few times. The chain employs TRBV6-2 or TRBV6-3 and TRBJ1-1, with 9 bases lining up with TRBD1. Germline V gives CDR1 MNHEY, CDR2 SVGEGT. V was clipped by 4 bases and J by 5 bases; unmatched bases: 5. The CDR3 has 14 amino acids. The CDR3 DNA is TGTGCCAGCAGTTGGGACAGGGCGGGAACTGAAGCTTTCTTT. Its protein is CASSWDRAGTEAFF.

The rearrangement uses TRBV19 and TRBJ1-2; the D gene is possibly TRBD1 (6 bases). This CDR3 region has 14 residues. Trimming pared 4 bases from V and 2 bases from J, leaving 11 bases between. CDR1 LNHDA and CDR2 SQIVND come from the germline V gene (reference sequence). CDR3 coding DNA: TGTGCCAGTAGTACCGCCAGGGGCAACTATGGCTACACCTTC. Its translation: CASSTARGNYGYTF.

The chain couples TRBV7-9 to TRBJ1-6, with 8 bases matching TRBD1. Germline lookup yields CDR1 SEHNR and CDR2 FQNEAQ (reference sequence). The CDR3 runs to 16 residues. V lost 5 bases and J lost 6; bases outside the gene matches: 9. The CDR3 protein is CASSRRGLESNSPLHF. DNA for the CDR3: TGTGCCAGCAGCCGCAGGGGGCTCGAGAGTAATTCACCCCTCCACTTT.

This chain uses TRBV30 with TRBJ1-5; TRBD1 matches 8 bases. The CDR3 is 14 amino acids. Losses at the gene ends were 1 base for V and 7 bases for J; bases not matched to a gene: 6. The germline V gene has CDR1 GTSNPN and CDR2 SVGIG (reference sequence). The CDR3 nucleotides read TGTGCCTGGAGTGGTACAGGGGGACGGCAGCCCCAGCATTTT. Translating gives CAWSGTGGRQPQHF.

This clone was picked up a small number of times. The chain has TRBV10-1 and TRBJ2-1; 9 bases fit TRBD2. The CDR3 consists of 14 residues. In germline, CDR1 is WNHNN, CDR2 SYGVQD (reference sequence). V gave up 8 bases and J gave up 10 bases; unmatched junction bases: 12. In nucleotides, the CDR3 is TGCGCCAGCCGGGTTACTAGCGGGCAGGGGGAGCAGTTCTTC. Its protein product is CASRVTSGQGEQFF.

The chain has TRBV14 and TRBJ2-1; 7 bases fit TRBD2. After removal of 4 bases from V and 8 bases from J, the junction contained 20 bases not matched to a gene. The CDR3 runs 18 residues. The V gene's germline CDR1 is SGHDN and CDR2 FVKESK. The CDR3 sequence: CASSRPKRLALREDEQFF. DNA for the CDR3: TGTGCCAGCAGCCGGCCCAAGAGACTAGCCCTCCGGGAGGATGAGCAGTTCTTC. Variable domain in full (rest from reference TRBV14 and TRBJ2-1): EAGVTQFPSHSVIEKGQTVTLRCDPISGHDNLYWYRRVMGKEIKFLLHFVKESKQDESGMPNNRFLAERTGGTYSTLKVQPAELEDSGVYFCASSRPKRLALREDEQFFGPGTRLTVL.

This chain connects TRBV6-5 to TRBJ2-5; the D gene is possibly TRBD2 (5 bases). This CDR3 is 12 amino acids long. V was trimmed by 5 bases and J by 5 bases, leaving 9 bases between them. Germline CDR1 and CDR2: MNHEY and SVGAGI. The CDR3: CASSPGGETQYF. The CDR3 DNA reads as TGTGCCAGCAGTCCCGGCGGGGAGACCCAGTACTTC.

The V gene is TRBV6-5, the J gene TRBJ2-7; weak D call: TRBD2 (6 bases). V gave up 4 bases and J gave up 3 bases, with 19 bases separating them. The CDR3 is 16 amino acids. Germline assignment: CDR1 MNHEY and CDR2 SVGAGI. CDR3 DNA sequence: TGTGCCAGCAGTTTCGAACCGGGACTGCCGAGCTACGAGCAGTACTTC. It translates to CASSFEPGLPSYEQYF.

CDR3 residues: CASSDVQGGNTIYF. For the CDR3, the DNA is TGTGCCAGCAGTGATGTGCAGGGGGGAAACACCATATATTTT. The chain joins TRBV2 to TRBJ1-3; D is possibly TRBD1 (6 bases). There are 14 residues in the CDR3. Germline V gives CDR1 SNHLY, CDR2 FYNNEI. With 3 bases removed from V and 4 bases from J, the gap between germline ends came to 10 bases.